This TCR beta chain was identified during a study of CD39 and CD103 CD8 tumor-infiltrating T cells. For the study at large: Comparisons covered HPV-positive and HPV-negative HNSCC, ovarian cancer and melanoma patients. Broader study findings: Blood and uninvolved lymph node rarely held DP TIL clonotypes.

Sequenced by immunoSEQ multiplex PCR; TCRdb stores in-frame clones only, minus some. This sample has 15,000 to 20,000 clones, with around 90% found just once. This CDR3 has 16 residues. Germline-derived CDR1 and CDR2 are SEHNR and FQNEAQ (reference sequence). The ends were cut back, 5 bases at V and 11 bases at J, with 25 bases in the middle. A word on this clone: Its antigen is as yet unknown.

CD8+CD4-CD45RA- cells, CCR7-positive or negative, formed the memory CD8 sort. Sequencing was done on a sample of CD8+ T cells sorted from blood. The subset: total memory CD8 T cells (CD45RA-CCR7+/-) from blood or uninvolved lymph node. V usage is TRBV7-9 and J usage is TRBJ1-5; tentative D call: TRBD1 (5 bases). The clonotype was recovered from a human donor with head and neck squamous cell carcinoma. As DNA, the CDR3 is TGTGCCAGCAGCCCTGGGTCGGTTGTCCGGGGGACGGCCCAGCATTTT. Amino acid sequence: CASSPGSVVRGTAQHF.